The entry below describes one T cell receptor (beta chain). The antigen is undetermined. The data were taken from a study of cytomegalovirus exposure and HLA in healthy donors. Study results and limitations: Productive rates of about 87% or about 30% were seen for most TCR beta V segments in an earlier analysis. Being indistinguishable, some V segments were excluded, TRBV6-2 and TRBV6-3 among them. Around 160 TCR beta chains were listed as cytomegalovirus-associated. Across donors, sequencing depth was assumed by presence/absence analyses to be roughly uniform.

The CDR3 is made up of 15 amino acids. V dropped 3 bases and J dropped 2; count of bases not matched to a gene: 7. CDR1 is SGHRS and CDR2 is YFSETQ in the germline V gene. 60 Vbeta and 13 Jbeta primers were used in PCR. The method was immunoSEQ multiplex PCR; TCRdb's version includes in-frame clones alone and lacks a portion of them. In all, the sample yields around 190,000 clones. J is TRBJ2-5 and V is TRBV5-1; 7 bases line up with TRBD1. The sequencing sample was made of PBMCs. This receptor was obtained from a woman between 25 and 40 years old in good health and CMV-seropositive. The CDR3 DNA is TGCGCCAGCAGCTCAACCCGGACAGGACAAGAGACCCAGTACTTC. Its protein product is CASSSTRTGQETQYF.